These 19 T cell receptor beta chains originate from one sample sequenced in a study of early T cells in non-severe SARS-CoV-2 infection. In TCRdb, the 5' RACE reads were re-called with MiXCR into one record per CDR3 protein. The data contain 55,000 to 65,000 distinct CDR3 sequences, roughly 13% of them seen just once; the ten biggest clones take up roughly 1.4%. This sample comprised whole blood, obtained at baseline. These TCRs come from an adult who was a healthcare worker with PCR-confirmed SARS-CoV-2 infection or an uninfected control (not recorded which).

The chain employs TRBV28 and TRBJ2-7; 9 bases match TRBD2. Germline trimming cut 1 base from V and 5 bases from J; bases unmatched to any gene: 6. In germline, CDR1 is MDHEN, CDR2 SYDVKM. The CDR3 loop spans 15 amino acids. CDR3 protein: CASSLSPSGKDEQYF. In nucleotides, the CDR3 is TGTGCCAGCAGTTTATCTCCTAGCGGGAAGGACGAGCAGTACTTC.

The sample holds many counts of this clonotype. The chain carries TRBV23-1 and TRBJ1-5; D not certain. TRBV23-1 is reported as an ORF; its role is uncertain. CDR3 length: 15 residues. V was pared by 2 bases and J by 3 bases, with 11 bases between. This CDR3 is CASSQVTQDNQPQHF. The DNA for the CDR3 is TGCGCCAGCAGTCAAGTTACTCAGGACAATCAGCCCCAGCATTTT.

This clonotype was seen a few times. CDR3 sequence: CASSPYGGYEKLFF. The DNA for the CDR3 is TGTGCCAGCAGCCCATATGGGGGTTATGAAAAACTGTTTTTT. This chain uses TRBV28 with TRBJ1-4, with a weak D call TRBD1 (5 bases). The length of the CDR3 is 14 residues. Trimming took off 6 bases at V and 6 bases at J, with 14 bases between the two ends. Germline V gene sequence: CDR1 MDHEN, CDR2 SYDVKM.

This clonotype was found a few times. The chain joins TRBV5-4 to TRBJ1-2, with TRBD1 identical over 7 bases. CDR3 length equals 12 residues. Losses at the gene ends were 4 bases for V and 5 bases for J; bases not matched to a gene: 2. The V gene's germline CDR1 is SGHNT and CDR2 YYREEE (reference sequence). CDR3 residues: CASSRDRYGYTF. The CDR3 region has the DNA TGTGCCAGCAGCCGGGACAGATATGGCTACACCTTC.

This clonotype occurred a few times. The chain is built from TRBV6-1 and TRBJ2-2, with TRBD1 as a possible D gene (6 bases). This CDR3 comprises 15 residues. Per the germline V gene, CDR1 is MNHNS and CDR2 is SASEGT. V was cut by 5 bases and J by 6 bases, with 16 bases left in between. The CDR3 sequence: CASSNGQYYAGELFF. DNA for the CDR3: TGTGCCAGCAGTAACGGACAGTATTATGCCGGGGAGCTGTTTTTT.

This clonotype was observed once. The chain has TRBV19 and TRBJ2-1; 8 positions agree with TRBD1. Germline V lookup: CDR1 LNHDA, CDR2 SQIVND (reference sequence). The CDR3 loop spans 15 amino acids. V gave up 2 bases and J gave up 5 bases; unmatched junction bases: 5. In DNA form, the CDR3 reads TGTGCCAGTAGTATAACGAACAGGGGGAACAATGAGCAGTTCTTC. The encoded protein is CASSITNRGNNEQFF.

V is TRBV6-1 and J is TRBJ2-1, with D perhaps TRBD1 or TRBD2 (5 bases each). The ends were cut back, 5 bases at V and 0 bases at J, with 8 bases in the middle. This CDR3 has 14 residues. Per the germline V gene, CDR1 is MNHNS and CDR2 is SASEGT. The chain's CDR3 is CASSPGTSYNEQFF. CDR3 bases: TGTGCCAGCAGTCCAGGGACCTCCTACAATGAGCAGTTCTTC.

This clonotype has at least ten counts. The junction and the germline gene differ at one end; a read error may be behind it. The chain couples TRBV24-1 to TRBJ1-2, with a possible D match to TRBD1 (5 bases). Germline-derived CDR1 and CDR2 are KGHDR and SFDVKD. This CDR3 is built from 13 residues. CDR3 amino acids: CATSDYRNSGYTF. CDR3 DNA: TGTGCCACCAGTGATTACAGGAACTCTGGCTACACCTTC.

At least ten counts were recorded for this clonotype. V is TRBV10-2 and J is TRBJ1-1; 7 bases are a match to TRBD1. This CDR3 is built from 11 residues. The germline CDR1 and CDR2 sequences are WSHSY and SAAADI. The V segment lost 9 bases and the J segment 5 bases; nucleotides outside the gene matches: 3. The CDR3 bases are TGCGCCAGTCACAGGGGAACTGAAGCTTTCTTT. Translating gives CASHRGTEAFF.

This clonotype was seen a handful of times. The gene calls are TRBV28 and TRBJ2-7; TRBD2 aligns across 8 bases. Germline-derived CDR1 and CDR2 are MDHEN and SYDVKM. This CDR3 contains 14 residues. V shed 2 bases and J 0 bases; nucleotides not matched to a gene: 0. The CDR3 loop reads CASSLAGGSYEQYF. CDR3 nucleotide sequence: TGTGCCAGCAGTTTAGCGGGGGGCTCCTACGAGCAGTACTTC.

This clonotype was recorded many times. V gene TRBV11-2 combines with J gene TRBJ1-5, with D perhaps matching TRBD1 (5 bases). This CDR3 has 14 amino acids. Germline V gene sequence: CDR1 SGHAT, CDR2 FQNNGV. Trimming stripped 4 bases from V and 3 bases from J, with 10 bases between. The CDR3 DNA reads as TGTGCCAGCAGCTCATTAGGGGACAATCAGCCCCAGCATTTT. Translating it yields CASSSLGDNQPQHF.

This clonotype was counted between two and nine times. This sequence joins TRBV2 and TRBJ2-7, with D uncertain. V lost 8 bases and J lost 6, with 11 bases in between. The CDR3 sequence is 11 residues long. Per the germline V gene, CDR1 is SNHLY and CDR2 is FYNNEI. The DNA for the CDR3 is TGTGCCAGCCGTGTTTTGGTCGAGCAGTACTTC. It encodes CASRVLVEQYF.

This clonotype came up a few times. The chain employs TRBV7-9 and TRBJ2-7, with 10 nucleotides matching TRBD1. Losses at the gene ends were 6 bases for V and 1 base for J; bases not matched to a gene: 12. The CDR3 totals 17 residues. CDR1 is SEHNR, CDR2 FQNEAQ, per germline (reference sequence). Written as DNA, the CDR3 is TGTGCCAGCAGATTTGGGACAGGGGCCAATTGGTCCTACGAGCAGTACTTC. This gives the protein CASRFGTGANWSYEQYF.

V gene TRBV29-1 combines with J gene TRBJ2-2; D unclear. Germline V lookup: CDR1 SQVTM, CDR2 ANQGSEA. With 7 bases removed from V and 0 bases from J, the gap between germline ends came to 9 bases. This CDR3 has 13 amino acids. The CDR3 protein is CSAMAPNTGELFF. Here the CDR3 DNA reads TGCAGCGCCATGGCGCCGAACACCGGGGAGCTGTTTTTT.

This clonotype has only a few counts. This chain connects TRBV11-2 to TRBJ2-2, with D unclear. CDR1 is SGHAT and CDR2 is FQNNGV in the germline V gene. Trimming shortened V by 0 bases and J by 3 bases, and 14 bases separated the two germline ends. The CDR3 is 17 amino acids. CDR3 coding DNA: TGTGCCAGCAGCTTAGATCGGTCGGCAGGTGACACCGGGGAGCTGTTTTTT. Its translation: CASSLDRSAGDTGELFF.

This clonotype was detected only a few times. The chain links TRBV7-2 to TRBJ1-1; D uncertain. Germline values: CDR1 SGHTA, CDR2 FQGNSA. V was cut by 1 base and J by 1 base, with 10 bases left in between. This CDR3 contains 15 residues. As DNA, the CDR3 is TGTGCCAGCAGCTTAGGATCAGGATCGAACACTGAAGCTTTCTTT. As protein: CASSLGSGSNTEAFF.

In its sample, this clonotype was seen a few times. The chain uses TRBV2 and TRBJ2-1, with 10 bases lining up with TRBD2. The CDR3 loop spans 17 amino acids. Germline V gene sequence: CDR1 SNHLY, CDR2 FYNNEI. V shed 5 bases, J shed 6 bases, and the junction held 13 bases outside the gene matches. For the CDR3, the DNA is TGTGCCAGCAGTTCCTCTAGCGGGAGTTTGCTCGTCAATGAGCAGTTCTTC. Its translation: CASSSSSGSLLVNEQFF.

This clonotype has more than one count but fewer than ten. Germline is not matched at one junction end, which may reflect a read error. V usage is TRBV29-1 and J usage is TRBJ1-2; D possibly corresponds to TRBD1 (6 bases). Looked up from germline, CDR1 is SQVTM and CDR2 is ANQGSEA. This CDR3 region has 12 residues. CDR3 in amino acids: CTAGRGDYGFTF. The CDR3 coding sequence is TGCACCGCAGGCAGGGGAGACTATGGCTTCACCTTC.

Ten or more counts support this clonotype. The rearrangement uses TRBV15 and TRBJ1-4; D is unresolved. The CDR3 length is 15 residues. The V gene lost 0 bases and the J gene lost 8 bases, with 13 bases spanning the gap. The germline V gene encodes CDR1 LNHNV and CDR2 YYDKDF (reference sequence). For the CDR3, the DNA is TGTGCCACCAGCAGAGATCGAGGGTCGAGCGAAAAACTGTTTTTT. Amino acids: CATSRDRGSSEKLFF.